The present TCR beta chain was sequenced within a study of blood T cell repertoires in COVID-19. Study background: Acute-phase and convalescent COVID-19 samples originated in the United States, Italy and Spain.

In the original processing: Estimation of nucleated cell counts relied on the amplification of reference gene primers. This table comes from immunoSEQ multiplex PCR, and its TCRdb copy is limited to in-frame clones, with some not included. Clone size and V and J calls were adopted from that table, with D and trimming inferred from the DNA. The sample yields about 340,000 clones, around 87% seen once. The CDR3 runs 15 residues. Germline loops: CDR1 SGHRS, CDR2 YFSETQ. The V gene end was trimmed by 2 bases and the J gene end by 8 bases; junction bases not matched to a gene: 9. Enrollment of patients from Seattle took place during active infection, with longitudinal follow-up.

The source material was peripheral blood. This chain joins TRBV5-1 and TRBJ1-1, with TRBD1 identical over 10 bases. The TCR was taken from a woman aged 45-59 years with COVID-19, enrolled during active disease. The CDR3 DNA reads TGCGCCAGCAGCTTAGATCTGTGGGGACAGGGGGAAGCTTTCTTT. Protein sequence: CASSLDLWGQGEAFF.